Here is one T cell receptor (beta chain) with its context. Its antigen is undetermined. These data are taken from a study of OX40 agonist ivuxolimab in advanced cancers. Study-wide context: Of mixed ages from about 23 to 85 and averaging roughly 64 years, the group was just under 85% male.

The study, taken as a whole, reports: Relatively little clonal expansion, among the lowest observed, appeared in partial responders at 0.1-3.0 mg/kg. Part of the nonresponder group also had normalized T-cell clonal expansion that was low.

V lost 6 bases and J lost 0, with 12 bases in between. The germline gives CDR1 MNHNY, CDR2 SVGAGI (reference sequence). The CDR3 covers 14 residues. Sequencing was performed with immunoSEQ multiplex PCR; in TCRdb, only in-frame clones are kept and a portion is missing. The table includes 42,000 or so clones, approximately 83% detected once. The chain couples TRBV6-6 to TRBJ2-7, with TRBD1 as a possible D gene (6 bases). The sample in question was CD4+ or CD8+ T cells sorted from blood, obtained in a trial of the OX40 agonist ivuxolimab. This clonotype was obtained from an adult with an advanced solid tumor such as melanoma, head and neck, liver or kidney cancer. The CDR3 nucleotides read TGTGCCAGCAGCCCCGGGACACCCTCCTACGAGCAGTACTTC. This encodes CASSPGTPSYEQYF.